Here is one T cell receptor beta chain with its context. These data originate in a study of CD8 T cells in ankylosing spondylitis. TCRdb reanalysed the 5' RACE reads using MiXCR and keeps one entry per CDR3 protein. This sample carries roughly 42,000 distinct CDR3 sequences, 2.5% to 3.5% of them seen once, and the ten largest clones take about 4.8%. The germline CDR1 and CDR2 sequences are SGDLS and YYNGEE. The CDR3 is 15 residues long. After removal of 0 bases from V and 8 bases from J, the junction contained 7 bases not matched to a gene. The sample consisted of blood, either unsorted or a sorted T cell fraction (not recorded which). The chain carries TRBV9 and TRBJ2-1; 8 bases fit TRBD1. The origin of this receptor is a male donor with ankylosing spondylitis or in good health (not recorded which). CDR3 nucleotides: TGTGCCAGCAGCGTAGAGCCAGGGGGCAGGGATGAGCAGTTCTTC. Residues: CASSVEPGGRDEQFF.